This T cell receptor (beta chain) was recorded in a study of cytomegalovirus exposure and HLA in healthy donors. Study-wide findings and caveats: Researchers had no immune exposure information except CMV serostatus available. Common viral pathogens seemed to be connected with several of the most significant clusters, according to a later analysis. Later analysis associated a missense DCLRE1C variant with TCR beta V- and J-gene trimming. With high specificity and sensitivity, the classifier reportedly diagnosed cytomegalovirus status.

This clone appeared a single time. Its antigen is unknown. V was shortened by 5 bases and J by 6 bases, with 14 bases between the two germline ends. Germline CDR1 and CDR2: MDHEN and SYDVKM. This CDR3 is 14 amino acids long. The PCR made use of 60 Vbeta and 13 Jbeta primers. The protocol was immunoSEQ multiplex PCR, while the TCRdb copy is restricted to in-frame clones and leaves out a portion. Of under 200,000 clones listed, 80% were seen once; the top ten hold 1.3%. Source material: PBMCs. This chain uses TRBV28 with TRBJ1-5; D is possibly TRBD1 (6 bases). This sequence was found in a young man in good health and CMV-seronegative. The CDR3 nucleotides are TGTGCCAGCAGTACAGGGTTTAGTGGTCAGCCCCAGCATTTT. Translation gives CASSTGFSGQPQHF. Using reference TRBV28 and TRBJ1-5 for the parts outside the CDR3, the full variable domain is DVKVTQSSRYLVKRTGEKVFLECVQDMDHENMFWYRQDPGLGLRLIYFSYDVKMKEKGDIPEGYSVSREKKERFSLILESASTNQTSMYLCASSTGFSGQPQHFGDGTRLSIL.